This T cell receptor beta chain emerged from a study of blood T cell repertoires in COVID-19. Study information: Both acute and convalescent COVID-19 samples were obtained from the United States, Italy and Spain.

The V gene's germline CDR1 is SGHNT and CDR2 YYREEE (reference sequence). The CDR3 runs 14 residues. V was shortened by 1 base and J by 5 bases, with 11 bases between the two germline ends. Sequencing was performed with immunoSEQ multiplex PCR; in TCRdb, only in-frame clones are kept and a portion is missing. Here the sample spans around 620,000 clones, over 80% being singletons. Sequencing used peripheral blood. This sequence joins TRBV5-4 and TRBJ2-3, with D maybe TRBD2 (5 bases). This TCR derives from a woman aged 18-29 years with acute or convalescent COVID-19. The CDR3 DNA sequence: TGTGCCAGCAGCTTGAGGACTTTTGGAGATACGCAGTATTTT. Its translation: CASSLRTFGDTQYF.